What follows is one TCR beta chain and its context. Its antigen is not identified. The data are from a study of pediatric ulcerative colitis. Whole-study findings and limits: Two rectal CDR3 clonotypes occurred in all ulcerative colitis patients. Clonal expansions reduced rectal repertoire diversity in acute severe colitis.

Germline values: CDR1 SGHNT, CDR2 YYREEE (reference sequence). CDR3 size: 13 residues. The ends were cut back, 7 bases at V and 3 bases at J, with 10 bases in the middle. The method was immunoSEQ multiplex PCR; TCRdb's version includes in-frame clones alone and lacks a portion of them. The sample lists approximately 17,000 clones, approximately 80% occurring once. The rectum was sampled with one to two pinch biopsies at colonoscopy. The sample was gut tissue. The chain couples TRBV5-4 to TRBJ2-2, with D possibly matching TRBD1 (5 bases). This clonotype originated in a boy aged 5-17 years who was a control in a study of pediatric ulcerative colitis. CDR3: CASRRVDTGELFF. The CDR3 nucleotides read TGTGCCAGCCGCAGGGTTGACACCGGGGAGCTGTTTTTT.